The 2 T cell receptor beta chains presented below share a single source sample, sequenced in a study of Ad26.COV2.S vaccination and SARS-CoV-2 variants. Treatment described: some 20 received Ad26.COV2.S at low or high dose, single or two shots; five or six received placebo; per-sample allocation not given. Sampling happened 63 days after the first vaccine or placebo injection. Libraries were prepared by immunoSEQ multiplex PCR; TCRdb keeps only in-frame clonotypes and omits some of them. The data contain about 480,000 clones, roughly 85% of them singletons. The sequencing here drew on peripheral blood, taken in a trial of Ad26.COV2.S vaccine versus placebo. These receptors all come from a person aged 18 to 65 who received the Ad26.COV2.S COVID-19 vaccine or a placebo.

This clone has only a few counts. Possible read error: a much larger clone is one base away. Different DNA sequences within this sample yield the same CDR3. CDR3 bases: TGTGCCAGCAGCTTAGGACCGGGCACTGAAGCTTTCTTT. This gives the protein CASSLGPGTEAFF. The V and J genes are TRBV11-3 and TRBJ1-1, with unresolved D. The V and J ends lost 1 base and 4 bases respectively, with 7 bases between them. The CDR3 is 13 residues long. The germline CDR1 and CDR2 sequences are SGHNT and YENEEA. The full variable domain, rest sourced from reference TRBV11-3 and TRBJ1-1, is EAGVVQSPRYKIIEKKQPVAFWCNPISGHNTLYWYLQNLGQGPELLIRYENEEAVDDSQLPKDRFSAERLKGVDSTLKIQPAELGDSAVYLCASSLGPGTEAFFGQGTRLTVV.

V gene TRBV5-4 combines with J gene TRBJ2-3, with TRBD1 as a possible D gene (6 bases). Germline lookup yields CDR1 SGHNT and CDR2 YYREEE (reference sequence). Trimming left V 5 bases short and J 2 bases short, with 12 bases between. The CDR3 is 14 amino acids. CDR3 amino acids: CASRSDRFTDTQYF. The CDR3 DNA sequence: TGTGCCAGCAGATCAGACAGGTTCACAGATACGCAGTATTTT.